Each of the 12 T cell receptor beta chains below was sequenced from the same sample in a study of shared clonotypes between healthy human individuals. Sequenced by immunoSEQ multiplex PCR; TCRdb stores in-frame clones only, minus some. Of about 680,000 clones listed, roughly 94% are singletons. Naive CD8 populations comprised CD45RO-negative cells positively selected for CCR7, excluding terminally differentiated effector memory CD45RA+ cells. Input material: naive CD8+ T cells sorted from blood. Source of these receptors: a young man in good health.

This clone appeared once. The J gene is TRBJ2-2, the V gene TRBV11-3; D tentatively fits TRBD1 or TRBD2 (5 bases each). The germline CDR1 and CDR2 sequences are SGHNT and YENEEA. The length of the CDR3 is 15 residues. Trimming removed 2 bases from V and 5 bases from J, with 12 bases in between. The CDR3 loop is CASSLRGAATGELFF. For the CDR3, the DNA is TGTGCCAGCAGCTTAAGAGGGGCTGCTACCGGGGAGCTGTTTTTT.

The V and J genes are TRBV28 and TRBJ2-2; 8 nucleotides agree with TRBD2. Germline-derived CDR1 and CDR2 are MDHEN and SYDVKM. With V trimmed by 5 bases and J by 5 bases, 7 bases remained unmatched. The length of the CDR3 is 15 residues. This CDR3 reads CASSQRESETGELFF. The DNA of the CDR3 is TGTGCCAGCAGTCAGCGGGAGAGTGAGACCGGGGAGCTGTTTTTT. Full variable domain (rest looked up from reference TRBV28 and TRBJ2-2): DVKVTQSSRYLVKRTGEKVFLECVQDMDHENMFWYRQDPGLGLRLIYFSYDVKMKEKGDIPEGYSVSREKKERFSLILESASTNQTSMYLCASSQRESETGELFFGEGSRLTVL.

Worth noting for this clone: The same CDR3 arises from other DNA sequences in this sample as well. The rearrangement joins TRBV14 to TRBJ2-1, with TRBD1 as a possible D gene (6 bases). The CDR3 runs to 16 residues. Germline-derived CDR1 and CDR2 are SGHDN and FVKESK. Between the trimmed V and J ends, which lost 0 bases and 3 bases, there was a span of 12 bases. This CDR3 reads CASSQESQGLYNEQFF. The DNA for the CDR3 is TGTGCCAGCAGCCAAGAAAGTCAGGGGCTCTACAATGAGCAGTTCTTC.

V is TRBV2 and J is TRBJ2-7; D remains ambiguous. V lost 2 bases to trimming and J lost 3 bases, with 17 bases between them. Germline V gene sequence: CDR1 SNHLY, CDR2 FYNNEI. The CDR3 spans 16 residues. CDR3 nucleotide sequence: TGTGCCAGCAGTGAAATCGGGCTCCCCCCAGGCTACGAGCAGTACTTC. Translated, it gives CASSEIGLPPGYEQYF.

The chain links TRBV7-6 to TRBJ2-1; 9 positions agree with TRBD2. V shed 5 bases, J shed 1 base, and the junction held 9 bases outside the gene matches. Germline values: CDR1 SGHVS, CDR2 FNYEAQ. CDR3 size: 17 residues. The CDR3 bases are TGTGCCAGCAGCCTAGGCCCAGCGGGAGGTTCCTACAATGAGCAGTTCTTC. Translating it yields CASSLGPAGGSYNEQFF.

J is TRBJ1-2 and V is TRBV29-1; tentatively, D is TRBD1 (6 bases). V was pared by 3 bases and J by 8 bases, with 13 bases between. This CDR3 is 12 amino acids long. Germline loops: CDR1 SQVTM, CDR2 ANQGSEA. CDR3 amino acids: CSVDEGGRGYTF. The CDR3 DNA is TGCAGCGTTGATGAGGGGGGAAGGGGCTACACCTTC.

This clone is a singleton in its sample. The CDR3 bases are TGTGCCAGCAGCGACGTAGACTACTACGAGCAGTACTTC. Translation gives CASSDVDYYEQYF. V is TRBV7-9 and J is TRBJ2-7; tentative D call: TRBD2 (5 bases). There are 13 residues in the CDR3. From germline, CDR1 is SEHNR and CDR2 FQNEAQ (reference sequence). V lost 5 bases and J lost 3, with 11 bases in between.

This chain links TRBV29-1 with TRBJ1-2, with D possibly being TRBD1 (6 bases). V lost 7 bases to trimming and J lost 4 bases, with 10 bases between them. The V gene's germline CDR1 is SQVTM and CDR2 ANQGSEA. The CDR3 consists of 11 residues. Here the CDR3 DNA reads TGCAGCGCTCAGGACAGCTATGGCTACACCTTC. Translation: CSAQDSYGYTF.

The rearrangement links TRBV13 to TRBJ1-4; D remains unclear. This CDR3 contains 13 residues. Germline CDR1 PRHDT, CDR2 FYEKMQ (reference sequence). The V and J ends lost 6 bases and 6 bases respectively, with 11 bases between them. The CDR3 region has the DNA TGTGCCAGCAGTCAAGAGAACGATGAAAAACTGTTTTTT. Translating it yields CASSQENDEKLFF. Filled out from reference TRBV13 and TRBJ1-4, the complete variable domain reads AAGVIQSPRHLIKEKRETATLKCYPIPRHDTVYWYQQGPGQDPQFLISFYEKMQSDKGSIPDRFSAQQFSDYHSELNMSSLELGDSALYFCASSQENDEKLFFGSGTQLSVL.

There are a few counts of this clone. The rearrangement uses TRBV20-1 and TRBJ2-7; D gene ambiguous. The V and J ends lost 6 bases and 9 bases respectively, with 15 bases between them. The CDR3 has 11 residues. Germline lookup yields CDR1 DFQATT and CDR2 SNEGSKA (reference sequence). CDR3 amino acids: CSASTSGVQYF. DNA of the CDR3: TGCAGTGCGTCGACCTCGGGCGTGCAGTACTTC.

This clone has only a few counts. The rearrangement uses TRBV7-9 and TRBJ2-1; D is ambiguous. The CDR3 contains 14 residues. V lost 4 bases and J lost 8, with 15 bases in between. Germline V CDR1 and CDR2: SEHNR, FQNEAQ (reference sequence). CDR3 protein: CASSSSNSMDEQFF. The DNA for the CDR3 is TGTGCCAGCAGCTCATCCAACAGCATGGATGAGCAGTTCTTC. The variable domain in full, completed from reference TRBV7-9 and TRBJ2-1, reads DTGVSQNPRHKITKRGQNVTFRCDPISEHNRLYWYRQTLGQGPEFLTYFQNEAQLEKSRLLSDRFSAERPKGSFSTLEIQRTEQGDSAMYLCASSSSNSMDEQFFGPGTRLTVL.

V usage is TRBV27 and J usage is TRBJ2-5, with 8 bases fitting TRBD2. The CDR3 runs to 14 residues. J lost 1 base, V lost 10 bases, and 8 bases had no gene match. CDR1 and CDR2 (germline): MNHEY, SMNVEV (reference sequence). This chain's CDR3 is CAKGLAGPQETQYF. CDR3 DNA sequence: TGTGCCAAGGGTCTAGCGGGCCCCCAAGAGACCCAGTACTTC.